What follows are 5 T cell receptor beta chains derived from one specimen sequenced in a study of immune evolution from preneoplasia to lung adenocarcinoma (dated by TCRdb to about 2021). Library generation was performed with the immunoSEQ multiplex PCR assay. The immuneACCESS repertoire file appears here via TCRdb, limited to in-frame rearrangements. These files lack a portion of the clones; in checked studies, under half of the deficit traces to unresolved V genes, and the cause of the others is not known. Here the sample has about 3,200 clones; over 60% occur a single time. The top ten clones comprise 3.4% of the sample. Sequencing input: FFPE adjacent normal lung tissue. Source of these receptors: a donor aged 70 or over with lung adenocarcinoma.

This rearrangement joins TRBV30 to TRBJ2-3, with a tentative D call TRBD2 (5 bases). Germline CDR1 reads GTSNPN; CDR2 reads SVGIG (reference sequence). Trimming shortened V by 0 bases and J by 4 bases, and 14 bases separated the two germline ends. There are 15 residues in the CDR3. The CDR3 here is CAWSVPSGRADTQYF. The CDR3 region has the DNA TGTGCCTGGAGTGTACCGTCGGGAAGGGCAGATACGCAGTATTTT.

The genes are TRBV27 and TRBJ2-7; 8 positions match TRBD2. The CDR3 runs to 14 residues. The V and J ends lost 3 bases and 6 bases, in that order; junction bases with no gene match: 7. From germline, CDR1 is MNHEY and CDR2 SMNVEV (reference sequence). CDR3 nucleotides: TGTGCCAGCAGTTTTACCGGGGGGGGCCGCGAGCAGTACTTC. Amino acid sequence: CASSFTGGGREQYF.

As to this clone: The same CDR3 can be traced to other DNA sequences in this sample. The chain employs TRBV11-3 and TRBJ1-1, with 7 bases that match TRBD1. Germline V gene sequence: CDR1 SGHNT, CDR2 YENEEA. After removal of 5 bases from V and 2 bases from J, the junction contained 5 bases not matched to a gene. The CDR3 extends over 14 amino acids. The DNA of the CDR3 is TGTGCCAGCAGCCTCGGACAGGCCAACACTGAAGCTTTCTTT. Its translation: CASSLGQANTEAFF.

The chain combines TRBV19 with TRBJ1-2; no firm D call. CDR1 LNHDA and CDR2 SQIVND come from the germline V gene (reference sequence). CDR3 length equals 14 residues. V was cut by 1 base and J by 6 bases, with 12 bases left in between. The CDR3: CASSIVGTRDGYTF. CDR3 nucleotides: TGTGCCAGTAGTATAGTGGGAACGAGGGATGGCTACACCTTC.

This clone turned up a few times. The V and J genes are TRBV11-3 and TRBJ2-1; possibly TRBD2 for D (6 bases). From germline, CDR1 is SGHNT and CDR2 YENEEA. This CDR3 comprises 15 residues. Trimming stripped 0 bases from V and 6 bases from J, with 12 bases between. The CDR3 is CASSLEGGGGNEQFF. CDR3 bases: TGTGCCAGCAGCTTAGAGGGGGGAGGCGGCAATGAGCAGTTCTTC.